The table lists the clone carrying this T cell receptor (beta chain) with many counts. Its antigen is unidentified. MiXCR, run by TCRdb on the 5' RACE reads, gives a single entry per CDR3 protein. The repertoire holds 300,000 or so distinct CDR3 sequences, with about 17% as singletons. The CDR3 loop spans 15 amino acids. Trimming took 7 bases from V and 6 from J; bases not matched to a gene: 12. CDR1 and CDR2 (germline): MDHEN, SYDVKM. These data originate in a study of T-cell memory formation after mild COVID-19. Study information: Largely, the TCR clusters proved donor specific.

Study-wide results and limits: Contracting clones from day 15 to 85 had balanced CD4/CD8; later expanders favoured CD4+. CD4+ contracting clones lay mainly in CM and EM, CD8+ ones in EMRA.

The specimen was PBMCs or a T cell subset sorted from them (not recorded which). The chain recombines TRBV28 with TRBJ1-5; 7 bases agree with TRBD1. This receptor was taken from a man in his late teens or twenties who had mild COVID-19 (a few samples of this study predate the infection). Cell type and time point are not known. The CDR3 loop is CASKESRGLVQPQHF. The CDR3 DNA follows: TGTGCCAGCAAAGAGTCCAGGGGGTTGGTTCAGCCCCAGCATTTT.